This T cell receptor (beta chain) was found in a study of blood T cell repertoires in COVID-19. Study context: The study drew acute and convalescent COVID-19 samples from the United States, Italy and Spain. The cDNA or gDNA used as material had been derived from T cells, B-cell-depleted T cells, or PBMCs.

Per the study methods: Using reference gene primer amplification, nucleated cell counts were estimated. Some clones are missing from TCRdb's copy, which holds only in-frame ones; the method was immunoSEQ multiplex PCR. V and J calls and clone size follow that table, whereas D and trimming were derived from the DNA. The sample lists about 140,000 clones; approximately 90% were seen once. This clone was detected only once. Looked up from germline, CDR1 is MNHNY and CDR2 is SVGAGI (reference sequence). V lost 4 bases to trimming and J lost 4 bases, with 18 bases between them. The CDR3 is made up of 16 amino acids.

Sample: peripheral blood. The rearrangement joins TRBV6-6 to TRBJ2-3; a possible D gene is TRBD2 (7 bases). The TCR was taken from a woman in her 50s with acute or convalescent COVID-19. The CDR3 loop reads CASSSLGGGHPDTQYF. In DNA, the CDR3 is TGTGCCAGCAGTTCCTTAGGGGGGGGCCACCCAGATACGCAGTATTTT.